The clone carrying this T cell receptor (beta chain) was picked up a small number of times. Its specificity is not known. The read halts 3 residues ahead of the CDR3 end, with the missing end drawn from the germline J gene. This specimen comes from a study of T cell clonality in common variable immunodeficiency. General study points: In common variable immunodeficiency, TCR beta chains reportedly carried fewer deletions and N-nucleotide insertions.

Profiling relied on immunoSEQ multiplex PCR, and the TCRdb table lists in-frame clones only, not all of them. This sample carries around 19,000 clones, none of them present only once. V shed 2 bases and J 7 bases; nucleotides not matched to a gene: 3. CDR3 length equals 15 residues. The germline gives CDR1 SGHTA, CDR2 FQGTGA. The material sequenced was peripheral blood mononuclear cells. The receptor's source is a human donor with common variable immunodeficiency. The V gene is TRBV7-3, the J gene TRBJ2-4, with 12 bases that match TRBD1. CDR3 bases read: TGTGCCAGCAGCTTAGGGACAGGGGGCCCGAACATT. Protein sequence: CASSLGTGGPNI. In full, the CDR3 is CASSLGTGGPNIQYF.